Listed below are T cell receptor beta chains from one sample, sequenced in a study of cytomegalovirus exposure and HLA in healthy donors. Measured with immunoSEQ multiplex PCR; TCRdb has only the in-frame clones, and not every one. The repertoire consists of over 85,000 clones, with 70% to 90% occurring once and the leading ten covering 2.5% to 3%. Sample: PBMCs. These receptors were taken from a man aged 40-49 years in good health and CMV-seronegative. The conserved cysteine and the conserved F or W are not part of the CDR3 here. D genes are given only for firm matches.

ASSPQGIGGYT TRBJ1-2 NA TRBV5-1
ASSYGGQGSYGYT TRBJ1-2 TRBD1 TRBV6-5
ASERLYDQSYEQY TRBJ2-7 NA TRBV6-1
ASSFPGQGIRETQY TRBJ2-5 TRBD1 TRBV7-8
ASSPQLNTEAF TRBJ1-1 NA TRBV11-1
ASSSSSGRRNGYT TRBJ1-2 NA TRBV19
ASSAASGTGYSGANVLT TRBJ2-6 TRBD1 TRBV9
ATSKPGTSGTVGTQY TRBJ2-5 TRBD2 TRBV15
ASRRTGDTEAF TRBJ1-1 TRBD1 TRBV2
ASSLSPAYEQY TRBJ2-7 NA TRBV7-3
ASSFRREPLTDTQY TRBJ2-3 NA TRBV19
ASSLGYRGFPAEAF TRBJ1-1 TRBD1 TRBV13
AGKPGQGIFPGNTIY TRBJ1-3 TRBD1 TRBV2
ASSIQAATNEKLF TRBJ1-4 NA TRBV19
SASSNNGQF TRBJ2-1 NA TRBV20-1
ASSMFSGGQETQY TRBJ2-5 TRBD2 TRBV19
ASSFRLGAGTGGGF TRBJ2-1 NA TRBV5-1
ARTSQDIDPSTGEAF TRBJ1-1 NA TRBV21-1
ASSQPGQGGDTQY TRBJ2-3 NA TRBV5-4
ASSHPLGTGGDEQY TRBJ2-7 TRBD1 TRBV7-3
ASSTRTGIEQY TRBJ2-7 TRBD1 TRBV2
ASRPNSGTDTQY TRBJ2-3 NA TRBV27
ASSSPEWGGNEKLF TRBJ1-4 NA TRBV7-9
ASSQDGRLASY TRBJ2-3 TRBD2 TRBV4-2
ASSFPRETV TRBJ2-3 NA TRBV11-2
ASSDSGGYLNTEAF TRBJ1-1 NA TRBV2
AIRNYGQPHGYT TRBJ1-2 NA TRBV6-5
ASSPSPSADTQY TRBJ2-3 NA TRBV18
ASSQGRGQTYEQY TRBJ2-7 TRBD1 TRBV4-1
ASSLAGGRDTQY TRBJ2-3 TRBD2 TRBV5-4
ASSYSAVYYGYT TRBJ1-2 NA TRBV6-6
AWSGSVNTGELF TRBJ2-2 NA TRBV30
AIGGVTPQGEQY TRBJ2-7 NA TRBV6-1
ASSRTSFGNEQF TRBJ2-1 TRBD2 TRBV7-9
ASSIFGRGTNEKLF TRBJ1-4 NA TRBV19
ASSLGTGGEKLF TRBJ1-4 TRBD1 TRBV19
ASSLAYRYNEQF TRBJ2-1 NA TRBV7-2
ATSRDNREAF TRBJ1-1 NA TRBV15
ASRTGIHEQY TRBJ2-7 NA TRBV6-5
SVEGQGGRIGTDTQY TRBJ2-3 TRBD1 TRBV29-1
ASSPDSPALNGYT TRBJ1-2 NA TRBV5-1
ASSPGDTEAF TRBJ1-1 NA TRBV5-6
ASETRGQRTGANVLT TRBJ2-6 TRBD1 TRBV28
ARPLYQGWLSNQPQH TRBJ1-5 NA TRBV6-4
ASSLRGGVDTQY TRBJ2-3 TRBD2 TRBV7-9